Below, 26 T cell receptor beta chains from the same sample are listed, as sequenced in a study of early stage breast cancer tumors. This table comes from immunoSEQ multiplex PCR, and its TCRdb copy is limited to in-frame clones, with some not included. The sample holds around 41,000 clones, about three quarters seen once. Sequenced material: blood. These receptors originate from a person aged 45 to 59 with breast cancer.

This clone occurred a few times. The CDR3 coding sequence is TGTGCCAGCAGAGGAGCGGGGGGCACAGATACGCAGTATTTT. It encodes CASRGAGGTDTQYF. V usage is TRBV2 and J usage is TRBJ2-3; 8 nucleotides line up with TRBD2. Germline trimming cut 6 bases from V and 1 base from J; bases unmatched to any gene: 3. CDR1 is SNHLY, CDR2 FYNNEI, per germline. There are 14 residues in the CDR3. The full variable domain, its missing parts supplied by reference TRBV2 and TRBJ2-3, is EPEVTQTPSHQVTQMGQEVILRCVPISNHLYFYWYRQILGQKVEFLVSFYNNEISEKSEIFDDQFSVERPDGSNFTLKIRSTKLEDSAMYFCASRGAGGTDTQYFGPGTRLTVL.

The gene calls are TRBV19 and TRBJ2-7; the match to TRBD2 covers 8 bases. This CDR3 is built from 14 residues. The germline V gene has CDR1 LNHDA and CDR2 SQIVND (reference sequence). The V gene end was trimmed by 2 bases and the J gene end by 3 bases; junction bases not matched to a gene: 3. Written as DNA, the CDR3 is TGTGCCAGTAGTATAAATAGCGGGATCTACGAGCAGTACTTC. Its protein is CASSINSGIYEQYF.

The chain combines TRBV19 with TRBJ1-6, with TRBD1 as a possible D gene (6 bases). The V and J ends lost 11 bases and 7 bases respectively, with 15 bases between them. Germline loops: CDR1 LNHDA, CDR2 SQIVND (reference sequence). The CDR3 extends over 13 amino acids. The CDR3 reads CASKPGANSPLHF. The CDR3 DNA follows: TGTGCCTCAAAACCAGGGGCCAATTCACCCCTCCACTTT.

The rearrangement uses TRBV5-1 and TRBJ1-5, with 7 bases fitting TRBD1. Trimming took 0 bases from V and 0 from J; bases not matched to a gene: 0. Per the germline V gene, CDR1 is SGHRS and CDR2 is YFSETQ. The CDR3 consists of 15 residues. For the CDR3, the DNA is TGCGCCAGCAGCTTGGGGGACAGTAGCAATCAGCCCCAGCATTTT. It yields the protein CASSLGDSSNQPQHF.

This clone was seen only a few times. V gene TRBV19 combines with J gene TRBJ2-1, with D possibly being TRBD2 (6 bases). The CDR3 is 14 residues long. V lost 4 bases, J lost 6 bases, and 13 bases lay in between. Looked up from germline, CDR1 is LNHDA and CDR2 is SQIVND (reference sequence). The CDR3 region is CASSTAGPLNEQFF. The CDR3 nucleotides are TGTGCCAGTAGTACAGCGGGCCCCCTCAATGAGCAGTTCTTC.

V gene TRBV6-5 combines with J gene TRBJ2-1; 8 positions agree with TRBD1. Germline V gene sequence: CDR1 MNHEY, CDR2 SVGAGI. V lost 2 bases to trimming and J lost 4 bases; unmatched junction nucleotides: 4. The CDR3 covers 15 residues. Written as DNA, the CDR3 is TGTGCCAGCAGTTACGGGACAGGCCTTTACAATGAGCAGTTCTTC. Its translation is CASSYGTGLYNEQFF.

The rearrangement joins TRBV10-3 to TRBJ2-1, with D unresolved. CDR1 ENHRY and CDR2 SYGVKD come from the germline V gene. Trimming left V 3 bases short and J 6 bases short, with 9 bases between. The CDR3 extends over 13 amino acids. The DNA for the CDR3 is TGTGCCATCAGTGATTCAGGTGGCAATGAGCAGTTCTTC. It codes for CAISDSGGNEQFF.

This chain joins TRBV7-2 and TRBJ2-5; D perhaps matches TRBD1 (6 bases). The V gene lost 5 bases and the J gene lost 2 bases, with 12 bases spanning the gap. CDR3 length equals 14 residues. The germline CDR1 and CDR2 sequences are SGHTA and FQGNSA. The CDR3 DNA follows: TGTGCCAGCAGCCAGGGGAACAGACAAGAGACCCAGTACTTC. Its protein is CASSQGNRQETQYF.

This chain connects TRBV11-3 to TRBJ2-7; the match to TRBD2 covers 11 bases. This CDR3 spans 15 amino acids. V shed 1 base, J shed 4 bases, and the junction held 3 bases outside the gene matches. The V gene's germline CDR1 is SGHNT and CDR2 YENEEA. The chain's CDR3 is CASSLALAGGYEQYF. In DNA form, the CDR3 reads TGTGCCAGCAGCTTAGCCCTAGCGGGAGGATACGAGCAGTACTTC.

This rearrangement joins TRBV18 to TRBJ1-2, with TRBD1 matching 8 bases. CDR3 length: 16 amino acids. The V and J ends lost 3 bases and 1 base, in that order; junction bases with no gene match: 7. CDR1 and CDR2 from the germline V gene are KGHSH and LQKENI. CDR3 in amino acids: CASSPMGQVLNYGYTF. CDR3 in DNA: TGTGCCAGCTCACCGATGGGACAGGTACTTAACTATGGCTACACCTTC.

The chain recombines TRBV4-1 with TRBJ2-5; 7 nucleotides match TRBD2. Germline CDR1 is MGHRA and CDR2 is YSYEKL. The CDR3 spans 16 residues. J was trimmed by 0 bases and V by 4 bases; bases with no gene match: 8. The CDR3 DNA follows: TGCGCCAGCAGCCCCCAGCGGGGTGGGTACCAAGAGACCCAGTACTTC. The encoded protein is CASSPQRGGYQETQYF.

This chain links TRBV30 with TRBJ2-3; tentatively, D is TRBD2 (7 bases). Germline V gene lookup returns CDR1 GTSNPN and CDR2 SVGIG (reference sequence). Trimming left V 2 bases short and J 2 bases short, with 17 bases between. CDR3 length: 16 residues. This chain's CDR3 is CAWSLRGGLDTDTQYF. As DNA, the CDR3 is TGTGCCTGGAGTCTAAGGGGGGGGCTAGACACAGATACGCAGTATTTT.

This clone has just one count. This rearrangement joins TRBV5-6 to TRBJ2-3; 8 positions match TRBD2. The CDR3 has 18 residues. In germline, CDR1 is SGHDT, CDR2 YYEEEE. Trimming at V came to 0 bases and at J to 0 bases, leaving 9 bases not matched to a gene. As DNA, the CDR3 is TGTGCCAGCAGCTTGGCCAGGAGCGGGGGTCGGAGCACAGATACGCAGTATTTT. The encoded protein is CASSLARSGGRSTDTQYF.

This chain links TRBV5-4 with TRBJ2-3; 7 bases fit TRBD2. The CDR3 totals 14 residues. V lost 7 bases to trimming and J lost 4 bases; unmatched junction nucleotides: 9. CDR1 and CDR2 from the germline V gene are SGHNT and YYREEE (reference sequence). CDR3 in DNA: TGTGCCAGCCACATGCGGGGGAAATCAGATACGCAGTATTTT. Protein sequence: CASHMRGKSDTQYF. The entire variable domain, with the rest obtained from reference TRBV5-4 and TRBJ2-3, is as follows: ETGVTQSPTHLIKTRGQQVTLRCSSQSGHNTVSWYQQALGQGPQFIFQYYREEENGRGNFPPRFSGLQFPNYSSELNVNALELDDSALYLCASHMRGKSDTQYFGPGTRLTVL.

CDR3 amino acids: CATADRTSYEQYF. The DNA for the CDR3 is TGTGCCACCGCGGACAGGACTTCCTACGAGCAGTACTTC. The J gene is TRBJ2-7, the V gene TRBV11-3; 7 bases map to TRBD1. The germline V gene has CDR1 SGHNT and CDR2 YENEEA. With V trimmed by 10 bases and J by 1 base, 7 bases remained unmatched. This CDR3 is 13 amino acids long.

The CDR3 region has the DNA TGTGCCAGCACAACAACGATAGGGACAGGGGCGAGATGGTCTGAAGCTTTCTTT. This codes for CASTTTIGTGARWSEAFF. The V call is TRBV4-2, the J call TRBJ1-1; TRBD1 matches 10 bases. The junction had 20 bases not matched to a gene; V was cut back by 7 bases and J by 6 bases. Germline values: CDR1 LGHNA, CDR2 YNFKEQ. The CDR3 has 18 residues.

The chain recombines TRBV2 with TRBJ2-6; D may be TRBD2 (6 bases). V was clipped by 4 bases and J by 2 bases, with 12 bases between them. The CDR3 consists of 16 residues. Per the germline V gene, CDR1 is SNHLY and CDR2 is FYNNEI. CDR3: CASSGPRGTGANVLTF. The CDR3 DNA reads as TGTGCCAGCAGTGGACCTCGGGGGACTGGGGCCAACGTCCTGACTTTC.

The rearrangement links TRBV2 to TRBJ2-3, with D tentatively TRBD2 (6 bases). Deletions cut 1 base from V and 1 base from J, with 9 bases between. Germline values: CDR1 SNHLY, CDR2 FYNNEI. This CDR3 spans 15 amino acids. The CDR3 DNA follows: TGTGCCAGCAGTGAAGAGGCTAGCGGCACAGATACGCAGTATTTT. Its protein is CASSEEASGTDTQYF.

The J gene is TRBJ2-1, the V gene TRBV13; D is unresolved. The germline V gene encodes CDR1 PRHDT and CDR2 FYEKMQ (reference sequence). The CDR3 length is 17 residues. Trimming stripped 5 bases from V and 0 bases from J, with 17 bases between. The CDR3 spells CASSGLRGQSSYNEQFF. The CDR3 nucleotides are TGTGCCAGCAGCGGCCTTAGAGGTCAGAGCTCCTACAATGAGCAGTTCTTC.

This clone has just one count. The rearrangement joins TRBV23-1 to TRBJ2-7, with 7 bases lining up with TRBD1. TRBV23-1 is marked as an open reading frame, function uncertain. The trim removed 3 bases at V and 6 bases at J, leaving 11 bases unmatched. This CDR3 region has 15 residues. In DNA, the CDR3 is TGCGCCAGCAGTCAGCAGACAGGGACCCCCTTCGAGCAGTACGTC. Translation gives CASSQQTGTPFEQYV.

There are a few counts of this clone. This sample includes further DNA sequences coding for the same CDR3. This rearrangement joins TRBV5-8 to TRBJ2-7; 8 bases line up with TRBD1. From germline, CDR1 is SGHTS and CDR2 YDEGEE. CDR3 length: 11 amino acids. The junction had 4 bases not matched to a gene; V was cut back by 4 bases and J by 10 bases. The CDR3 sequence: CASSLGQGQYV. As DNA, the CDR3 is TGTGCCAGCAGCCTTGGACAGGGCCAGTACGTC.

In this sample, this clone turned up a few times. The chain joins TRBV5-1 to TRBJ1-4; 7 nucleotides align to TRBD1. V gave up 0 bases and J gave up 7 bases; unmatched junction bases: 3. The V gene's germline CDR1 is SGHRS and CDR2 YFSETQ. CDR3 size: 14 residues. CDR3 amino acids: CASSLGQGSEKLFF. The CDR3 bases are TGCGCCAGCAGCTTGGGACAGGGTAGTGAAAAACTGTTTTTT.

V is TRBV5-1 and J is TRBJ1-2, with a weak D call TRBD1 (6 bases). Looked up from germline, CDR1 is SGHRS and CDR2 is YFSETQ. Trimming took 4 bases from V and 2 from J, leaving 12 bases between them. This CDR3 has 14 residues. The CDR3 loop reads CASSPLTGNYGYTF. The CDR3 nucleotides are TGCGCCAGCAGCCCCCTTACAGGGAACTATGGCTACACCTTC.

The chain is built from TRBV28 and TRBJ2-7, with D hard to call. This CDR3 is built from 12 residues. Per the germline V gene, CDR1 is MDHEN and CDR2 is SYDVKM. V was trimmed by 8 bases and J by 4 bases, leaving 12 bases between them. The CDR3 nucleotides are TGTGCCAGCGCGGTTCCGCAGTACGAGCAGTACTTC. Translation: CASAVPQYEQYF.

The rearrangement links TRBV2 to TRBJ2-7; D unclear. Between the trimmed V and J ends, which lost 4 bases and 5 bases, there was a span of 9 bases. CDR1 and CDR2 from the germline V gene are SNHLY and FYNNEI. The CDR3 sequence is 12 residues long. CDR3 nucleotides: TGTGCCAGCAGTGTTGCGTTCCACGAGCAGTACTTC. It encodes CASSVAFHEQYF.

This clone appeared once. The rearrangement joins TRBV5-1 to TRBJ2-3; D unclear. From germline, CDR1 is SGHRS and CDR2 YFSETQ. The CDR3 has 14 residues. The ends were cut back, 0 bases at V and 2 bases at J, with 7 bases in the middle. CDR3 region: CASSLVSDTDTQYF. CDR3 nucleotide sequence: TGCGCCAGCAGCTTGGTGAGCGACACAGATACGCAGTATTTT. The full variable domain, rest sourced from reference TRBV5-1 and TRBJ2-3, is KAGVTQTPRYLIKTRGQQVTLSCSPISGHRSVSWYQQTPGQGLQFLFEYFSETQRNKGNFPGRFSGRQFSNSRSEMNVSTLELGDSALYLCASSLVSDTDTQYFGPGTRLTVL.